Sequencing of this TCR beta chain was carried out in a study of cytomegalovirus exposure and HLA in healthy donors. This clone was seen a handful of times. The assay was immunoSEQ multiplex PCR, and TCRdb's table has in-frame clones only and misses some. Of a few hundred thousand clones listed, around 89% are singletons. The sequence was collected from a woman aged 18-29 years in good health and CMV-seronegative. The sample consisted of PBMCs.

CDR3 protein: CASSLRAGFGGTGNYEQYV. In nucleotides, the CDR3 is TGTGCCAGCAGCTTACGTGCGGGTTTTGGAGGGACAGGGAACTACGAGCAGTACGTC. The V gene is TRBV7-2, the J gene TRBJ2-7; TRBD1 aligns across 9 bases. V shed 2 bases, J shed 3 bases, and the junction held 17 bases outside the gene matches. The CDR3 contains 19 residues. CDR1 SGHTA and CDR2 FQGNSA come from the germline V gene.